The present TCR beta chain was sequenced within a study of T cell responses to AZD1222 COVID-19 vaccine. This CDR3 region has 16 residues. J lost 4 bases, V lost 0 bases, and 7 bases had no gene match. The germline CDR1 and CDR2 sequences are KGHSH and LQKENI. Clones were read by immunoSEQ multiplex PCR, and TCRdb kept only the in-frame ones, dropping some. The data show some 170,000 clones, 85% to 90% seen once. The specimen was peripheral blood, collected 28 days after the second dose of the MenACWY control vaccine. The sequence came from an adult who received the MenACWY meningococcal vaccine as a control. J is TRBJ1-2 and V is TRBV18, with TRBD1 identical over 8 bases. CDR3: CASSPPGRGLGYGYTF. In nucleotides, the CDR3 is TGTGCCAGCTCACCACCCGGCAGGGGGCTGGGCTATGGCTACACCTTC. The variable domain in full, with the rest retrieved from reference TRBV18 and TRBJ1-2, is NAGVMQNPRHLVRRRGQEARLRCSPMKGHSHVYWYRQLPEEGLKFMVYLQKENIIDESGMPKERFSAEFPKEGPSILRIQQVVRGDSAAYFCASSPPGRGLGYGYTFGSGTRLTVV.